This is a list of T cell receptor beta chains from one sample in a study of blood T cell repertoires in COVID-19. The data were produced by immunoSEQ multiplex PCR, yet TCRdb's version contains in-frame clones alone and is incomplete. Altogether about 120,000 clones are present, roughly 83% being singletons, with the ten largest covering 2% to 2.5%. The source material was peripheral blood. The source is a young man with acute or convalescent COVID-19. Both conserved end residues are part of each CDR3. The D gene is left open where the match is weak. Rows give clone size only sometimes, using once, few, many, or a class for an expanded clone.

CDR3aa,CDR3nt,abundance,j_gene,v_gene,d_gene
CASSLEGLVYGYTF,TGCGCCAGCAGCTTGGAGGGGCTCGTCTATGGCTACACCTTC,-,TRBJ1-2,TRBV5-1,-
CASSDPKTGMIFCSPLHF,TGTGCCAGCAGTGACCCGAAGACAGGGATGATATTTTGTTCACCCCTCCACTTT,-,TRBJ1-6,TRBV6-4,TRBD1
CASSLDQVNTEAFF,TGCGCCAGCAGCTTGGACCAGGTGAACACTGAAGCTTTCTTT,-,TRBJ1-1,TRBV5-1,-
CASSYGQLNTEAFF,TGTGCCAGCAGTTACGGGCAGCTGAACACTGAAGCTTTCTTT,-,TRBJ1-1,TRBV6-6,-
CASAQGTSEKLFF,TGTGCCAGCGCGCAGGGGACCAGTGAAAAACTGTTTTTT,-,TRBJ1-4,TRBV19,-
CASSPQGSTDTQYF,TGTGCCAGCAGCCCTCAGGGATCCACAGATACGCAGTATTTT,-,TRBJ2-3,TRBV11-2,-
CASSGVQGANEQFF,TGTGCCAGCAGTGGAGTACAGGGGGCGAATGAGCAGTTCTTC,-,TRBJ2-1,TRBV2,TRBD1
CAWNDGTGPNYGYTF,TGTGCCTGGAATGATGGGACAGGACCTAACTATGGCTACACCTTC,-,TRBJ1-2,TRBV30,TRBD1
CASSYSPGQGNYGYTF,TGTGCCAGCAGTTACTCTCCGGGACAGGGGAATTATGGCTACACCTTC,-,TRBJ1-2,TRBV27,TRBD1
CASSWNPGGTDTQYF,TGCGCCAGCAGCTGGAATCCGGGAGGGACAGATACGCAGTATTTT,-,TRBJ2-3,TRBV5-1,TRBD2
CASSQHRGALNSPLHF,TGCGCCAGCAGCCAGCACCGGGGGGCGCTTAATTCACCCCTCCACTTT,-,TRBJ1-6,TRBV4-3,-
CSVEDLGKTQYF,TGCAGCGTTGAAGACCTGGGCAAGACCCAGTACTTC,-,TRBJ2-5,TRBV29-1,-
CASSFSGLARADTQYF,TGTGCCAGCAGCTTTTCGGGACTAGCGAGGGCAGATACGCAGTATTTT,-,TRBJ2-3,TRBV7-2,TRBD2
CASSLSGTGNEKLFF,TGCGCCAGCAGCCTTTCCGGGACAGGGAATGAAAAACTGTTTTTT,-,TRBJ1-4,TRBV4-1,TRBD1
CASSQDLQGRNIQYF,TGTGCCAGCAGCCAAGATCTGCAGGGGAGAAACATTCAGTACTTC,-,TRBJ2-4,TRBV3-1/TRBV3-2,-
CASSVGTVHSNQPQHF,TGTGCCAGCAGCGTTGGGACAGTACATAGCAATCAGCCCCAGCATTTT,-,TRBJ1-5,TRBV7-3,TRBD1
CAWSVTGRVTYGYTF,TGTGCCTGGAGTGTCACAGGGAGGGTTACCTATGGCTACACCTTC,-,TRBJ1-2,TRBV30,-
CATSRVGTGGNEKLFF,TGTGCCACCAGCAGAGTAGGGACAGGGGGCAATGAAAAACTGTTTTTT,-,TRBJ1-4,TRBV15,TRBD1
CASSLPDRVGTF,TGTGCCAGCAGCTTGCCCGACAGGGTTGGGACCTTC,few,TRBJ1-2,TRBV5-6,TRBD1
CSASPVLSRQETQYF,TGCAGTGCTAGTCCTGTGTTGTCCAGACAAGAGACCCAGTACTTC,-,TRBJ2-5,TRBV20-1,-
CASSHEGKSNQPQHF,TGTGCCAGTAGTCATGAGGGAAAGTCCAATCAGCCCCAGCATTTT,-,TRBJ1-5,TRBV19,-
CASSLAGAHNEQFF,TGTGCCAGCAGCTTAGCGGGAGCCCACAATGAGCAGTTCTTC,-,TRBJ2-1,TRBV11-2,-
CASTSTGGLTEAFF,TGTGCCAGTACCTCAACGGGGGGTTTGACTGAAGCTTTCTTT,few,TRBJ1-1,TRBV19,-
CASSYLPGLADTGELFF,TGTGCCAGCAGCTATCTACCGGGACTAGCGGACACCGGGGAGCTGTTTTTT,-,TRBJ2-2,TRBV7-8,TRBD2
CASRGGQFGELFF,TGTGCCAGCAGGGGGGGGCAGTTCGGGGAGCTGTTTTTT,-,TRBJ2-2,TRBV6-5,-
CASRSGGGEKLFF,TGCGCCAGCAGGTCAGGGGGCGGTGAAAAACTGTTTTTT,-,TRBJ1-4,TRBV5-1,TRBD1
CASSPVSSANTGELFF,TGTGCCAGCTCACCAGTCTCCAGCGCGAACACCGGGGAGCTGTTTTTT,-,TRBJ2-2,TRBV18,-
CAWDRDLTGELFF,TGTGCCTGGGACAGGGACCTCACCGGGGAGCTGTTTTTT,-,TRBJ2-2,TRBV30,TRBD1
CASSAHPGTSLRFGNNEQFF,TGTGCCAGCAGCGCTCACCCCGGGACTAGCCTACGGTTTGGGAACAATGAGCAGTTCTTC,-,TRBJ2-1,TRBV9,TRBD2
CASSQYRDRVSYNSPLHF,TGCGCCAGCAGTCAATACCGGGACAGGGTATCCTATAATTCACCCCTCCACTTT,-,TRBJ1-6,TRBV23-1,TRBD1
CASSNTGGPYEKLFF,TGTGCCAGCAGCAATACAGGGGGCCCGTATGAAAAACTGTTTTTT,-,TRBJ1-4,TRBV9,TRBD1
CASSGGTGYDQPQHF,TGTGCCAGCAGCGGAGGGACAGGGTACGATCAGCCCCAGCATTTT,-,TRBJ1-5,TRBV7-6,TRBD1
CASSLGQGGDTDTQYF,TGTGCCAGCAGCTTGGGTCAAGGGGGGGATACAGATACGCAGTATTTT,-,TRBJ2-3,TRBV7-3,-
CASNPEAGGTGMLDTQYF,TGTGCCAGCAACCCTGAGGCGGGTGGGACAGGGATGTTAGATACGCAGTATTTT,-,TRBJ2-3,TRBV27,TRBD1
CASRRTSFGGSPLHF,TGTGCCAGCAGAAGGACGAGCTTCGGGGGGTCACCCCTCCACTTT,once,TRBJ1-6,TRBV6-5,-
CASSPNAGEAFF,TGTGCCAGCTCACCCAACGCAGGCGAAGCTTTCTTT,-,TRBJ1-1,TRBV18,-
CASSVGTPDHTGELFF,TGTGCCAGCAGCGTCGGGACTCCAGACCACACCGGGGAGCTGTTTTTT,few,TRBJ2-2,TRBV7-8,-
CASSQEMGGTTRGMQFF,TGTGCCAGCAGCCAAGAGATGGGGGGAACTACCCGGGGGATGCAGTTCTTC,-,TRBJ2-1,TRBV3-1/TRBV3-2,-
CASSLGTEQFF,TGTGCCAGCAGCTTAGGGACAGAACAGTTCTTC,once,TRBJ2-1,TRBV7-3,TRBD1
CASSDWTDSNQPQHF,TGTGCCAGCAGTGACTGGACAGATAGCAATCAGCCCCAGCATTTT,-,TRBJ1-5,TRBV2,-
CAWTVNYGYTF,TGTGCCTGGACGGTTAACTATGGCTACACCTTC,few,TRBJ1-2,TRBV30,-
CASSMMSRSNQPQHF,TGTGCCAGTAGTATGATGAGTCGTAGCAATCAGCCCCAGCATTTT,-,TRBJ1-5,TRBV19,-
CASSPPGFANFEEKLFF,TGTGCCAGCTCACCACCGGGCTTCGCCAATTTTGAGGAAAAACTGTTTTTT,-,TRBJ1-4,TRBV18,-
CASSQTWAGEQFF,TGTGCCAGCAGCCAAACTTGGGCGGGTGAGCAGTTCTTC,-,TRBJ2-1,TRBV14,-
CASSTGQGYNEQFF,TGTGCCAGCAGTACAGGACAGGGCTACAATGAGCAGTTCTTC,-,TRBJ2-1,TRBV7-9,TRBD1
CASSLSAVHQPQHF,TGTGCCAGCAGTTTATCGGCAGTCCATCAGCCCCAGCATTTT,once,TRBJ1-5,TRBV27,-
CAWSRGTEAFF,TGTGCCTGGAGCAGGGGCACTGAAGCTTTCTTT,-,TRBJ1-1,TRBV30,-
CASSSRREGNEQFF,TGTGCCAGCAGTTCCCGCCGGGAAGGCAATGAGCAGTTCTTC,-,TRBJ2-1,TRBV6-2/TRBV6-3,-
CASSQDFARRTDTQYF,TGTGCCAGCAGCCAAGATTTTGCGCGCCGCACAGATACGCAGTATTTT,-,TRBJ2-3,TRBV4-2,-
CASSDAWTGTLANYGYTF,TGTGCCAGCAGTGACGCCTGGACAGGGACCTTAGCTAACTATGGCTACACCTTC,few,TRBJ1-2,TRBV25-1,TRBD1
CASSVVQGGGTDTQYF,TGTGCCAGCAGCGTAGTACAGGGGGGAGGCACAGATACGCAGTATTTT,-,TRBJ2-3,TRBV9,TRBD1
CASSKLRGVLALVVGTDTQYF,TGTGCCAGCAGCAAACTGCGGGGGGTACTTGCGTTGGTAGTAGGCACAGATACGCAGTATTTT,-,TRBJ2-3,TRBV21-1,-
CASSLRGTNEKLFF,TGTGCCAGCAGCTTAAGGGGAACTAATGAAAAACTGTTTTTT,-,TRBJ1-4,TRBV13,-